The following is a TCR beta chain sequence with its context. Antigen: not known. The data derive from a study of PD-1 blockade in classical Hodgkin lymphoma. Study-wide results and caveats: Those achieving complete response showed baseline diversity like newly diagnosed patients. Relative to healthy donors, newly diagnosed patients reportedly had lower baseline TCR diversity, which was reported as lower still in relapsed/refractory patients.

The CDR3 spans 13 residues. Looked up from germline, CDR1 is SGHVS and CDR2 is FNYEAQ. Trimming cost V 6 bases and J 6 bases, with 11 bases left between them. Regarding time point: cycle 4 day 1 (C4D1), after less than 7 weeks of nivolumab. All trial patients relapsed after autologous stem cell transplantation. Complete response, partial response or progressive disease were the best responses. TCRdb keeps only in-frame clones here, not all; method: immunoSEQ multiplex PCR. The table lists about 90,000 clones, about nine tenths of them singletons. The sample in question was peripheral blood mononuclear cells (PBMCs), obtained before the fourth cycle of nivolumab. This TCR came from a human donor with classical Hodgkin lymphoma. The chain links TRBV7-6 to TRBJ1-4, with a possible D match to TRBD1 (5 bases). The DNA for the CDR3 is TGTGCCAGCAGTGAGAGAGGGGATGAAAAACTGTTTTTT. Translating gives CASSERGDEKLFF.